The 10 T cell receptor beta chains presented below share a single source sample, sequenced in a study of radiotherapy plus CTLA-4 blockade in lung cancer. Using immunoSEQ multiplex PCR, the repertoire was profiled, and TCRdb retains in-frame clones only, with some absent. The sample has some 27,000 clones, 77% seen once. The sequenced sample was peripheral blood, obtained from a patient treated with radiotherapy plus ipilimumab. Receptors originate from a human donor with non-small cell lung cancer that progressed on radiotherapy plus ipilimumab.

This chain uses TRBV27 with TRBJ2-6; D might be TRBD2 (5 bases). This CDR3 contains 18 residues. Germline CDR1 is MNHEY and CDR2 is SMNVEV (reference sequence). The V end lost 5 bases, the J end lost 0 bases, and 17 bases lay between the germline ends. The CDR3 spells CASSPNRGALSGANVLTF. CDR3 DNA sequence: TGTGCCAGCAGTCCCAACCGGGGTGCCCTCTCTGGGGCCAACGTCCTGACTTTC.

This rearrangement joins TRBV7-2 to TRBJ2-3, with D possibly TRBD1 on 5 matching bases. The length of the CDR3 is 14 residues. The germline gives CDR1 SGHTA, CDR2 FQGNSA. The V gene lost 4 bases and the J gene lost 0 bases, with 8 bases spanning the gap. CDR3 in amino acids: CASSWWGSTDTQYF. The CDR3 nucleotides read TGTGCCAGCAGCTGGTGGGGCAGCACAGATACGCAGTATTTT.

In this sample, this clone turned up once. The chain links TRBV15 to TRBJ2-1; 8 bases align to TRBD1. The CDR3 covers 15 residues. Germline CDR1 is LNHNV and CDR2 is YYDKDF (reference sequence). V shed 4 bases and J 8 bases; nucleotides not matched to a gene: 10. The CDR3 DNA reads TGTGCCACCAGCAACCCAGGGGGCATTGGCGATGAGCAGTTCTTC. Protein product: CATSNPGGIGDEQFF.

The rearrangement uses TRBV30 and TRBJ2-1, with 16 bases fitting TRBD2. V shed 5 bases and J 9 bases; nucleotides not matched to a gene: 10. The V gene's germline CDR1 is GTSNPN and CDR2 SVGIG (reference sequence). There are 16 residues in the CDR3. The CDR3 DNA is TGTGCCTGGGCCCCCGGGACTAGCGGGGGGGGGACTGAGCAGTTCTTC. It codes for CAWAPGTSGGGTEQFF. The whole variable domain, filled in from reference TRBV30 and TRBJ2-1, reads SQTIHQWPATLVQPVGSPLSLECTVEGTSNPNLYWYRQAAGRGLQLLFYSVGIGQISSEVPQNLSASRPQDRQFILSSKKLLLSDSGFYLCAWAPGTSGGGTEQFFGPGTRLTVL.

This clone was found a few times. The genes are TRBV18 and TRBJ1-5; no definite D call. The germline gives CDR1 KGHSH, CDR2 LQKENI. This CDR3 comprises 13 residues. V was clipped by 6 bases and J by 0 bases, with 6 bases between them. The CDR3 region is CASSPDSNQPQHF. In DNA, the CDR3 is TGTGCCAGCTCGCCCGATAGCAATCAGCCCCAGCATTTT.

The CDR3 nucleotides read TGTGCCACCAGCAGAGAACGAGGAGAGCAGTTCTTC. It specifies CATSRERGEQFF. The chain has TRBV15 and TRBJ2-1; D not resolved. The CDR3 extends over 12 amino acids. V lost 0 bases and J lost 10, with 7 bases in between. CDR1 is LNHNV, CDR2 YYDKDF, per germline (reference sequence).

The chain recombines TRBV6-1 with TRBJ2-3, with a weak D call TRBD1 (6 bases). The CDR3 length is 17 residues. The V end was cut by 3 bases, the J end by 4 bases, with 20 bases between. CDR1 is MNHNS and CDR2 is SASEGT in the germline V gene. The CDR3 spells CASSEPLTGPGADTQYF. CDR3 nucleotide sequence: TGTGCCAGCAGTGAGCCACTTACAGGGCCAGGGGCAGATACGCAGTATTTT.

The V call is TRBV6-1, the J call TRBJ2-1, with TRBD2 matching over 11 bases. The CDR3 runs 16 residues. The ends lost 4 bases at V and 7 bases at J; junction bases unmatched: 9. CDR1 and CDR2 from the germline V gene are MNHNS and SASEGT. The CDR3 spells CASSAWTSGLGNEQFF. The CDR3 coding sequence is TGTGCCAGCAGTGCCTGGACTAGCGGGCTAGGGAATGAGCAGTTCTTC.

The genes are TRBV6-4 and TRBJ2-3, with D possibly matching TRBD1 (5 bases). V lost 0 bases to trimming and J lost 4 bases, with 8 bases between them. This CDR3 spans 14 amino acids. CDR1 is MRHNA and CDR2 is SNTAGT in the germline V gene. The CDR3 loop is CASSDSQGPDTQYF. The CDR3 nucleotides are TGTGCCAGCAGTGACTCTCAGGGTCCAGATACGCAGTATTTT.

The V and J genes are TRBV7-9 and TRBJ2-1, with 8 positions matching TRBD2. This CDR3 has 15 amino acids. From germline, CDR1 is SEHNR and CDR2 FQNEAQ (reference sequence). V shed 4 bases and J 1 base; nucleotides not matched to a gene: 3. This chain's CDR3 is CASSSTSGSYNEQFF. The CDR3 nucleotides are TGTGCCAGCAGCTCTACTAGCGGTTCCTACAATGAGCAGTTCTTC.